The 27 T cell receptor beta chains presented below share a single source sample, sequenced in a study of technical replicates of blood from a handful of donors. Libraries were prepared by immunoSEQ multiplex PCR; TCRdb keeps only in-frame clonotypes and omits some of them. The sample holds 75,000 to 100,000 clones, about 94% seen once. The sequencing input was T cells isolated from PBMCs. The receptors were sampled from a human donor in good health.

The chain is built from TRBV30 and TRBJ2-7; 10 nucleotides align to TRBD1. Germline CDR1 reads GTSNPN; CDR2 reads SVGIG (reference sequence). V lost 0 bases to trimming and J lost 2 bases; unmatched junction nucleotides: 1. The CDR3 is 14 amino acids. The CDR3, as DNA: TGTGCCTGGAGTGTCGGACAGGGGGCCTACGAGCAGTACTTC. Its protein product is CAWSVGQGAYEQYF.

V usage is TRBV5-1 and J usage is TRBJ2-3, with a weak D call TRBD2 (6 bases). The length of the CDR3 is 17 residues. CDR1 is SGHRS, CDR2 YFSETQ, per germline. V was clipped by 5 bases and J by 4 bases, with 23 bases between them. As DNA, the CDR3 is TGCGCCAGCAGACTTTATACCGGGAGCCTTACTCCAGATACGCAGTATTTT. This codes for CASRLYTGSLTPDTQYF.

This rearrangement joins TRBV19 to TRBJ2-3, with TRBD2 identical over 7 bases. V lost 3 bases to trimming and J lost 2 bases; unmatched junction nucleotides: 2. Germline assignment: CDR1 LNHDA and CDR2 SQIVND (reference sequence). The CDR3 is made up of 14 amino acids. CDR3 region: CASSIGGFTDTQYF. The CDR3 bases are TGTGCCAGTAGTATCGGGGGGTTCACAGATACGCAGTATTTT.

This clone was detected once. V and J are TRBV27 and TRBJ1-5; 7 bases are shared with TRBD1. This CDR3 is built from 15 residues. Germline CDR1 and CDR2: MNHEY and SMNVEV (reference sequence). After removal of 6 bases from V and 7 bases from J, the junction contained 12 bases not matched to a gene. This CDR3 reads CASSPKRQGRQPQHF. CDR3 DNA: TGTGCCAGCAGCCCTAAGCGACAGGGTAGGCAGCCCCAGCATTTT.

CDR3 in amino acids: CASSIIRERGETQYF. The CDR3 DNA sequence: TGTGCCAGTAGTATTATCCGGGAGAGGGGAGAGACCCAGTACTTC. The chain carries TRBV19 and TRBJ2-5, with D tentatively TRBD2 (6 bases). The CDR3 is made up of 15 amino acids. Germline V gene lookup returns CDR1 LNHDA and CDR2 SQIVND (reference sequence). With 3 bases removed from V and 4 bases from J, the gap between germline ends came to 15 bases.

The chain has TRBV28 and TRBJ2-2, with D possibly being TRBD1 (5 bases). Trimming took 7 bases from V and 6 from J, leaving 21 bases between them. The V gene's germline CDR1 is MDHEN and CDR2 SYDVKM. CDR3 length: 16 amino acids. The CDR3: CASMIGAQGPPGELFF. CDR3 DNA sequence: TGTGCCAGCATGATCGGAGCCCAGGGTCCTCCCGGGGAGCTGTTTTTT.

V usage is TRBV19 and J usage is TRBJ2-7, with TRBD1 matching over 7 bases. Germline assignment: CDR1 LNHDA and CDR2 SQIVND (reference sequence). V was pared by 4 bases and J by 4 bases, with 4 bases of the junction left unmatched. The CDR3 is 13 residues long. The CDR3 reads CASSTTTGYEQYF. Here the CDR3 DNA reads TGTGCCAGTAGTACTACGACAGGGTACGAGCAGTACTTC.

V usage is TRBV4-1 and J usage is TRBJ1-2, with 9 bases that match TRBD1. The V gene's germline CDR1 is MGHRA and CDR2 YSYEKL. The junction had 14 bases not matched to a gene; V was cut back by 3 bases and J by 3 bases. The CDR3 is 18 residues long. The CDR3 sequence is CASSQGETGGLIYYGYTF. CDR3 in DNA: TGCGCCAGCAGCCAGGGAGAAACAGGGGGCCTAATTTACTATGGCTACACCTTC.

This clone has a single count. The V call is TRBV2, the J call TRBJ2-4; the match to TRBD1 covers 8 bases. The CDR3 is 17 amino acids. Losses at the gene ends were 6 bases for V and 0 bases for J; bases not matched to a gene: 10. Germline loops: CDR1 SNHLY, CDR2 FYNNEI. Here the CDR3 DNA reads TGTGCCAGCAGAGGCGGACAGGGCGAACTAGCCAAAAACATTCAGTACTTC. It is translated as CASRGGQGELAKNIQYF.

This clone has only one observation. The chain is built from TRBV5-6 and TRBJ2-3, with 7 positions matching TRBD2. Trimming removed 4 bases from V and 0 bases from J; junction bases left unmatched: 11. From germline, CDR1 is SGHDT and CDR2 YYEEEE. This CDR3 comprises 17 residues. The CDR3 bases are TGTGCCAGCAGCCTCTACTATAGCGGGTCTAGCACAGATACGCAGTATTTT. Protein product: CASSLYYSGSSTDTQYF.

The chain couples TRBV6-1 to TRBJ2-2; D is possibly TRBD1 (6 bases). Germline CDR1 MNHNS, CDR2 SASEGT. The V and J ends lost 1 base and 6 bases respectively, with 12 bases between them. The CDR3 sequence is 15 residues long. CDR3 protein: CASSEGAGDPGELFF. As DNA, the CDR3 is TGTGCCAGCAGTGAAGGGGCAGGGGACCCCGGGGAGCTGTTTTTT.

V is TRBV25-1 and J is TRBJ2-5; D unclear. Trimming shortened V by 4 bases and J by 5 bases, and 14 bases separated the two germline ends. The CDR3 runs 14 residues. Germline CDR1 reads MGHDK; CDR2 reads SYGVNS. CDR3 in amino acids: CASSVGTTGETQYF. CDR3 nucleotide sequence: TGTGCCAGCAGTGTCGGAACCACCGGGGAGACCCAGTACTTC.

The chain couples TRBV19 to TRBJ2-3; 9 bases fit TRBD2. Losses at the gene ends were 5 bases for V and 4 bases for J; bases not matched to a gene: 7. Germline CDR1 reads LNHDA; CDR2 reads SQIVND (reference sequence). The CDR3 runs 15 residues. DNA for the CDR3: TGTGCCAGTAGTTACGGCGGGAGGGGCGCAGATACGCAGTATTTT. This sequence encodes CASSYGGRGADTQYF.

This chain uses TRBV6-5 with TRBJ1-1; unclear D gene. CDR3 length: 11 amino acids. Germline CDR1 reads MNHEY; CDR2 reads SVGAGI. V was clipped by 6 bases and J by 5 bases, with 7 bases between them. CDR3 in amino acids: CASRLSTEAFF. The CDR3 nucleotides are TGTGCCAGCAGACTAAGTACTGAAGCTTTCTTT.

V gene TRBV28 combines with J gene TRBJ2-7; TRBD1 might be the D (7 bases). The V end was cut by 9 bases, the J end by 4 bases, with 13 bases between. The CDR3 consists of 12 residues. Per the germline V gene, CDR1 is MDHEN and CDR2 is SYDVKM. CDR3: CASSRGVYEQYF. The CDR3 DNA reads TGTGCCAGTTCCAGGGGGGTTTACGAGCAGTACTTC.

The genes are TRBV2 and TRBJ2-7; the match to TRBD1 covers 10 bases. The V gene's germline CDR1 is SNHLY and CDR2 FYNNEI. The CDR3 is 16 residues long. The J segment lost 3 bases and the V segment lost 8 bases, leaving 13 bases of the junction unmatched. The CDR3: CASQITDRGYVYEQYF. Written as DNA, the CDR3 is TGTGCCAGCCAGATAACGGACAGGGGGTATGTCTACGAGCAGTACTTC.

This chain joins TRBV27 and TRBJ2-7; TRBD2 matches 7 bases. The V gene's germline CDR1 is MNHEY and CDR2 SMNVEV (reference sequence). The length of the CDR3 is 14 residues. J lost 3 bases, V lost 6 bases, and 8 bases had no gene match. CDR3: CASRPAGPLYEQYF. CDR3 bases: TGTGCCAGCAGGCCAGCGGGACCTCTCTACGAGCAGTACTTC.

The CDR3: CASSLTNIAHQTQYF. CDR3 DNA sequence: TGTGCCAGCAGCTTGACGAACATAGCGCATCAGACCCAGTACTTC. The J gene is TRBJ2-5, the V gene TRBV7-8, with a weak D call TRBD2 (5 bases). Germline lookup yields CDR1 SGHVS and CDR2 FQNEAQ. CDR3 size: 15 residues. V was cut by 3 bases and J by 6 bases, with 17 bases left in between.

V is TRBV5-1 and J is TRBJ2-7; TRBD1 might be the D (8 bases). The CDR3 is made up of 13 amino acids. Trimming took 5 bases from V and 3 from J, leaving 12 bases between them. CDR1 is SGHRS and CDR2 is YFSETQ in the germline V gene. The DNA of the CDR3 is TGCGCCAGCAGGACAGGGGACTACTACGAGCAGTACTTC. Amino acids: CASRTGDYYEQYF.

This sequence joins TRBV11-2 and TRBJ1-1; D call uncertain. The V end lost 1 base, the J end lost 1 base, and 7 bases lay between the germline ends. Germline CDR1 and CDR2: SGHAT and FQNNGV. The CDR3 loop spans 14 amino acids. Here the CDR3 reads CASSLGGGNTEAFF. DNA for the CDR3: TGTGCCAGCAGCTTAGGTGGAGGGAACACTGAAGCTTTCTTT.

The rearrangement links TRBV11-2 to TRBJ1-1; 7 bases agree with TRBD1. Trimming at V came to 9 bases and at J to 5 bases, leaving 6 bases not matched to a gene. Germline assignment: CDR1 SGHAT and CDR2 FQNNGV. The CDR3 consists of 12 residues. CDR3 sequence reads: CASQSRGTEAFF. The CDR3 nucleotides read TGTGCCAGTCAATCCAGGGGGACTGAAGCTTTCTTT.

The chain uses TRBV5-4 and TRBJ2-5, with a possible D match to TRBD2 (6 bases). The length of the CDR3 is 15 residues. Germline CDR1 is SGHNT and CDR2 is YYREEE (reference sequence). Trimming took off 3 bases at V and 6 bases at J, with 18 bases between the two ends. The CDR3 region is CASSWQERVGKTQYF. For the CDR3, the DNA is TGTGCCAGCAGCTGGCAGGAGCGGGTGGGGAAGACCCAGTACTTC.

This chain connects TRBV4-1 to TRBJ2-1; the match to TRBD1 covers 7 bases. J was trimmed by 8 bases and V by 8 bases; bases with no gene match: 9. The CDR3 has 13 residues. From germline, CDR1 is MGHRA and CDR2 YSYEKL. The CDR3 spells CASANRGRHEQFF. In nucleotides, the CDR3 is TGCGCCAGCGCTAATAGGGGGCGCCATGAGCAGTTCTTC.

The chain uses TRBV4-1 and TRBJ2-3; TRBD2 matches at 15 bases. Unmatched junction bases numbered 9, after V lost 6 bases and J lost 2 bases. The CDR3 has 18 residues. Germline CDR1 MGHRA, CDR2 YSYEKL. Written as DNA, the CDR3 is TGCGCCAGCAGTGGACTAGCGGGGGGGCTACCGATCACAGATACGCAGTATTTT. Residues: CASSGLAGGLPITDTQYF.

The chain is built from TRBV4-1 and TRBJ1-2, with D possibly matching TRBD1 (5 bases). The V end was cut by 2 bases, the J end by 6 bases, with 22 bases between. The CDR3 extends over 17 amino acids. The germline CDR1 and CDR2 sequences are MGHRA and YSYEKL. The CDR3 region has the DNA TGCGCCAGCAGCCAACGCGCAGTAGGGGTAGGCGAGAATGGCTACACCTTC. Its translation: CASSQRAVGVGENGYTF.

The CDR3 DNA is TGTGCCAGCAGCCTTCCTGGACTAGCGGGGGGATACGAGCAGTACTTC. Protein sequence: CASSLPGLAGGYEQYF. The J gene is TRBJ2-7, the V gene TRBV7-9, with TRBD2 matching over 14 bases. J was trimmed by 4 bases and V by 5 bases; bases with no gene match: 7. The CDR3 has 16 residues. The germline CDR1 and CDR2 sequences are SEHNR and FQNEAQ (reference sequence).

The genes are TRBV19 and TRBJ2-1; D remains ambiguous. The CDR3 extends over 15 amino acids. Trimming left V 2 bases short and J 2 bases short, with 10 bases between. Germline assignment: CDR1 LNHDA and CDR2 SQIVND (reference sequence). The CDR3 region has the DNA TGTGCCAGTAGTATAACGGCAGGCCCCTACAATGAGCAGTTCTTC. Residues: CASSITAGPYNEQFF.